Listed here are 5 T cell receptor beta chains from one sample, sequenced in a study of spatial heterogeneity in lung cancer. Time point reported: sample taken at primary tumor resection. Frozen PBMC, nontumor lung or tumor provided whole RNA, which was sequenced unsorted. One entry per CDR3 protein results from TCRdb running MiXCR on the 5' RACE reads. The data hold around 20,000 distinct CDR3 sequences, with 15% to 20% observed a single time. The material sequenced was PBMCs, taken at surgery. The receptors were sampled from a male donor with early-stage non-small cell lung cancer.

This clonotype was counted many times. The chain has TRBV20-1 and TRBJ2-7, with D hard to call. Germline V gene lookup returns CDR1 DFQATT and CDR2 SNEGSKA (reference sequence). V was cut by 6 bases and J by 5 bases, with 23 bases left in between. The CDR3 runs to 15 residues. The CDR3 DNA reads TGCAGTGCGCCCGCACAAGGTAATGGGCTCGACGAGCAGTACTTC. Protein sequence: CSAPAQGNGLDEQYF.

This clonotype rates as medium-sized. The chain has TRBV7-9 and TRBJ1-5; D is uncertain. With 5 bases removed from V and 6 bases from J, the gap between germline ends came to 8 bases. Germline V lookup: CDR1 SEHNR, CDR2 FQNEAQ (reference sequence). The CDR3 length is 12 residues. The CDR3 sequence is CASSLAGQPQHF. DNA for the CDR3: TGTGCCAGCAGCCTCGCGGGTCAGCCCCAGCATTTT.

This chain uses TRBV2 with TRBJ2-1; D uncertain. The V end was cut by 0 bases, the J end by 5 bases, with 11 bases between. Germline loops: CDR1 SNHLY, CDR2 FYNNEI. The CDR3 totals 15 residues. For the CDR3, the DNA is TGTGCCAGCAGTGAAGCGCTCGGGTCCAACAATGAGCAGTTCTTC. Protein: CASSEALGSNNEQFF.

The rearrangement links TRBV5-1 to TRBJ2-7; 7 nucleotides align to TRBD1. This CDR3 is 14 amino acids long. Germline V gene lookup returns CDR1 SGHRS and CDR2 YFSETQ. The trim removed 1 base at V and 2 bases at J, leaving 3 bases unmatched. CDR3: CASSLYRGTYEQYF. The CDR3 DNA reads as TGCGCCAGCAGCTTGTACAGGGGAACCTACGAGCAGTACTTC.

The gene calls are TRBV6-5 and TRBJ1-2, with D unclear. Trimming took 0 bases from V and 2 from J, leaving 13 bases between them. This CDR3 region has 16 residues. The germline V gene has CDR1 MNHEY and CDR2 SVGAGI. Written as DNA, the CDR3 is TGTGCCAGCAGTTACTCCCCATTCGTCGGAAACTATGGCTACACCTTC. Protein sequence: CASSYSPFVGNYGYTF.